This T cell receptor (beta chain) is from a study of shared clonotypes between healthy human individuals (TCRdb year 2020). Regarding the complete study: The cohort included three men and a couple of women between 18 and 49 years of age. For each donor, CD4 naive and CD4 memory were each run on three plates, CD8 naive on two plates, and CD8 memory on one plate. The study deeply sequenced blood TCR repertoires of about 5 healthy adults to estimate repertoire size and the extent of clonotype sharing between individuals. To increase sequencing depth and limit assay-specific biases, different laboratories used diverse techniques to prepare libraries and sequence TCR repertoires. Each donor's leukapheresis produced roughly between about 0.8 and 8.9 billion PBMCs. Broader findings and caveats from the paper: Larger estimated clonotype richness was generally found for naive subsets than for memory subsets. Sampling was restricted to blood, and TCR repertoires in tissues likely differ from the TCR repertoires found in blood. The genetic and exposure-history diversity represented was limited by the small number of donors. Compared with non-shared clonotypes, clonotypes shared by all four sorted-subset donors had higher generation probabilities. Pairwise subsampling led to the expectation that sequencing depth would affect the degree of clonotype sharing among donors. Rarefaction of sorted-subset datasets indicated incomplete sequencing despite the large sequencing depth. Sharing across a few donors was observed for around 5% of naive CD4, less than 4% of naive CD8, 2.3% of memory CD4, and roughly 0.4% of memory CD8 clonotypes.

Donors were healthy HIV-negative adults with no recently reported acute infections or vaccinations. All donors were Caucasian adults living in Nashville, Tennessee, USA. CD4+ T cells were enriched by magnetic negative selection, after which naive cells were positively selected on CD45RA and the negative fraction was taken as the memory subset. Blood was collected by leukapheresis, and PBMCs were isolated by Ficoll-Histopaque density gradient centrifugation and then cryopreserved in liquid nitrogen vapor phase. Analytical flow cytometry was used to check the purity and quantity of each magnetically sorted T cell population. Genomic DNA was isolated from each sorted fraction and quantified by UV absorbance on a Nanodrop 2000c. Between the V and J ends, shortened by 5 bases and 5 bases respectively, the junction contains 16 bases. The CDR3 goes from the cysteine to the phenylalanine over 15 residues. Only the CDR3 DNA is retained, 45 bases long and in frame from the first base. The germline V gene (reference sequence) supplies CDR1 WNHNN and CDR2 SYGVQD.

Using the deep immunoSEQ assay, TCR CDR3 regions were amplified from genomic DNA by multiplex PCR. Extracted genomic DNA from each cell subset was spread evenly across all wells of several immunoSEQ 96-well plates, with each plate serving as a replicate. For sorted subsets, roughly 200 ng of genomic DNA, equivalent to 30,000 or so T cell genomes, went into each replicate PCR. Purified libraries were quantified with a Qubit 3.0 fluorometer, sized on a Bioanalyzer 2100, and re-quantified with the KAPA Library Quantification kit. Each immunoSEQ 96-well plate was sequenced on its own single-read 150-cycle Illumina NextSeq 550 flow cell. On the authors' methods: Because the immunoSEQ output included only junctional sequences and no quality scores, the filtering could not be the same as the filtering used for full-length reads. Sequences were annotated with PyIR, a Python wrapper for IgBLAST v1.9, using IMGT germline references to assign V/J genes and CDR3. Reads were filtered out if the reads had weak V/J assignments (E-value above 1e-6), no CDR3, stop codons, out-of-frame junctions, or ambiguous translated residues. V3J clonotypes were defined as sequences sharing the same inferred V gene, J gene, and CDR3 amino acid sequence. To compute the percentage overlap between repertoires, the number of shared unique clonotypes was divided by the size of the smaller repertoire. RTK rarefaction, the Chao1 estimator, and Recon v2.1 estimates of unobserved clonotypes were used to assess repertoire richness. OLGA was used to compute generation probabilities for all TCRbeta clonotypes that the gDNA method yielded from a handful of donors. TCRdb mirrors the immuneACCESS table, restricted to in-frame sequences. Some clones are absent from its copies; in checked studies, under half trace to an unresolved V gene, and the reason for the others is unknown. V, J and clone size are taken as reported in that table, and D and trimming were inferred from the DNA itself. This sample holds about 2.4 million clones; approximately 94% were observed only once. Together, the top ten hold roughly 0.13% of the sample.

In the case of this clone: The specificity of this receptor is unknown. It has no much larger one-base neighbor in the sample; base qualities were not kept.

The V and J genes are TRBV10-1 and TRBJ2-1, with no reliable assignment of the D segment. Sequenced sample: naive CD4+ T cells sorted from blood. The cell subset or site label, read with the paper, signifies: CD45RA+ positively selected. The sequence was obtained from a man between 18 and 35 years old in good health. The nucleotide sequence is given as TGCGCCAGCAGTCGACTTTCCCTCGGTAACAATGAGCAGTTCTTC. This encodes CASSRLSLGNNEQFF.